This TCR beta chain was profiled in a study of blood T cell repertoires in COVID-19. Study background: Researchers got acute and convalescent COVID-19 samples from the United States, Italy and Spain. Nucleic acid was either cDNA or gDNA, and it came from T cells, B-cell-depleted T cells, or PBMCs.

In the original workflow: Cell counts per sample came from amplifying reference gene primers. Sequencing was performed with immunoSEQ multiplex PCR; in TCRdb, only in-frame clones are kept and a portion is missing. V, J and clone size derive from that table, while D and trimming were established from the DNA sequence. Of some 250,000 clones listed, 86% are singletons. V lost 6 bases and J lost 0; bases outside the gene matches: 7. Germline CDR1 and CDR2: MNHEY and SVGAGI. This CDR3 is built from 15 residues. This receptor was taken from a woman between 25 and 40 years old who had recovered from COVID-19. Sequencing was done on a sample of peripheral blood. This rearrangement joins TRBV6-5 to TRBJ1-2; 7 bases fit TRBD1. This chain's CDR3 is CASSGQDYSNYGYTF. CDR3 bases: TGTGCCAGCAGCGGACAGGATTACTCTAACTATGGCTACACCTTC.